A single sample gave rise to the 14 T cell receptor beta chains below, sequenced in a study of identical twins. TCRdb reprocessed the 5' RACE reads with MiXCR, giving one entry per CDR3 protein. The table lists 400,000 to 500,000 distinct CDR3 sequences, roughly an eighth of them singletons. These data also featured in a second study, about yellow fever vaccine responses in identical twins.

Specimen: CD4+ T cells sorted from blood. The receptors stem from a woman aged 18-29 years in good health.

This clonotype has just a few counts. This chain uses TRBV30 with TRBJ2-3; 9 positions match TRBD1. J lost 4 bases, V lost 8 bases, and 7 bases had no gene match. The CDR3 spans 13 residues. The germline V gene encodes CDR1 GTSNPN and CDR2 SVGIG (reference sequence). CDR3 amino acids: CAGDRVRADTQYF. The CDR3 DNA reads TGTGCCGGGGACAGGGTCAGGGCAGATACGCAGTATTTT.

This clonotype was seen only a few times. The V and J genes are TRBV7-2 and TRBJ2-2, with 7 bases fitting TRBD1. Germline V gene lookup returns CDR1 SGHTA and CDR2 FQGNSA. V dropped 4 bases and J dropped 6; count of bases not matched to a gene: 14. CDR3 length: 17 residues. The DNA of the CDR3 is TGTGCCAGCAGCTCCGGAACAGGGGAAACGATCGCCGGGGAGCTGTTTTTT. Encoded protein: CASSSGTGETIAGELFF. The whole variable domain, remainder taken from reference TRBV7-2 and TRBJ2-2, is GAGVSQSPSNKVTEKGKDVELRCDPISGHTALYWYRQSLGQGLEFLIYFQGNSAPDKSGLPSDRFSAERTGGSVSTLTIQRTQQEDSAVYLCASSSGTGETIAGELFFGEGSRLTVL.

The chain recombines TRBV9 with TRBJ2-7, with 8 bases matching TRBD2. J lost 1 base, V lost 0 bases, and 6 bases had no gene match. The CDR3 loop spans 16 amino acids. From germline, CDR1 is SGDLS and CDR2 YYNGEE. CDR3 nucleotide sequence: TGTGCCAGCAGCGTAGGAGGTAGCGGGAAGTCCTACGAGCAGTACTTC. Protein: CASSVGGSGKSYEQYF. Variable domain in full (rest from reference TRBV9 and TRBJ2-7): DSGVTQTPKHLITATGQRVTLRCSPRSGDLSVYWYQQSLDQGLQFLIQYYNGEERAKGNILERFSAQQFPDLHSELNLSSLELGDSALYFCASSVGGSGKSYEQYFGPGTRLTVT.

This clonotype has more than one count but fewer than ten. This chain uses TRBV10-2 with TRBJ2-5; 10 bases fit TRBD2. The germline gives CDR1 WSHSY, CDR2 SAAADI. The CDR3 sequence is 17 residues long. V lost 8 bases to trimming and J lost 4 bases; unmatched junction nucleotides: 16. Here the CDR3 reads CASGLVAGGLFGETQYF. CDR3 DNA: TGCGCCAGCGGTTTAGTAGCGGGAGGTTTATTCGGAGAGACCCAGTACTTC.

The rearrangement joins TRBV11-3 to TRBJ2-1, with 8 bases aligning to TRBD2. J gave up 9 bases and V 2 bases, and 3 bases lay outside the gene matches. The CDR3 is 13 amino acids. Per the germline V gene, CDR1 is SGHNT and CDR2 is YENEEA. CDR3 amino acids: CASSLRRGGEQFF. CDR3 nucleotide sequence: TGTGCCAGCAGCTTACGCCGGGGGGGTGAGCAGTTCTTC.

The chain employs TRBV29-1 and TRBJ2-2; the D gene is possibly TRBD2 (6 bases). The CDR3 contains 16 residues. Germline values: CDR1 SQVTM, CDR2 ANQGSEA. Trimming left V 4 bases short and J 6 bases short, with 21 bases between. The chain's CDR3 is CSVGRVGPVGPGELFF. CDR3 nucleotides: TGCAGCGTTGGGAGGGTAGGGCCAGTCGGGCCCGGGGAGCTGTTTTTT.

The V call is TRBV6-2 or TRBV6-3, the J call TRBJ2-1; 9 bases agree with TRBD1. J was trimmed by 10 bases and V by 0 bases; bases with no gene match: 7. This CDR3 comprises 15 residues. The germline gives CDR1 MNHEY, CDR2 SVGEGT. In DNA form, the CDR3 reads TGTGCCAGCAGTTACTCGATACAGGGGGCTTACGAGCAGTTCTTC. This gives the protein CASSYSIQGAYEQFF.

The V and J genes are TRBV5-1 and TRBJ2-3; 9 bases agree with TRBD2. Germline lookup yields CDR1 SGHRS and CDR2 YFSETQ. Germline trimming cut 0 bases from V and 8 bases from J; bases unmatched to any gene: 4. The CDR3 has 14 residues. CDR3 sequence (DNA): TGCGCCAGCAGCTTGGGCGGGGGGGCAACTACGCAGTATTTT. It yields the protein CASSLGGGATTQYF.

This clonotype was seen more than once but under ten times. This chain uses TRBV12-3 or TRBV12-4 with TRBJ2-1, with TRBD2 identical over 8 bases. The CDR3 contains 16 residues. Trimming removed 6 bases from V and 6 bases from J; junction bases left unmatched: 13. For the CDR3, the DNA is TGTGCCAGCAGCGAATCCGGGACTAGGGCATTCAATGAGCAGTTCTTC. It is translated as CASSESGTRAFNEQFF.

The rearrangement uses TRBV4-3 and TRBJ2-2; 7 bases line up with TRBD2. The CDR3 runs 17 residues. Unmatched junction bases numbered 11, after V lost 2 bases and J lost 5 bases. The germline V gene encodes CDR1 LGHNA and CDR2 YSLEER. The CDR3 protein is CASSQRISGVATGELFF. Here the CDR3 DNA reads TGCGCCAGCAGCCAAAGGATAAGCGGGGTAGCGACCGGGGAGCTGTTTTTT.

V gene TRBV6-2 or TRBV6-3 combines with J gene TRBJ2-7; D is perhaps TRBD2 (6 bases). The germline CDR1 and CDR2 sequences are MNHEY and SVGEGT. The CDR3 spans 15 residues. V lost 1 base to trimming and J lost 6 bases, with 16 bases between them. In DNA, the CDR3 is TGTGCCAGCAGTTACTTAACGGACGGGGGAGGCGAGCAGTACTTC. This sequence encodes CASSYLTDGGGEQYF.

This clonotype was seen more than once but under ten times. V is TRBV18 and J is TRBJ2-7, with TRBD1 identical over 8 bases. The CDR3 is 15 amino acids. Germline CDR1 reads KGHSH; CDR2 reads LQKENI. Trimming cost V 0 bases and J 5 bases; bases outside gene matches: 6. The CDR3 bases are TGTGCCAGCTCACCACCGGGACAGGTACCTGACGAGCAGTACTTC. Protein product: CASSPPGQVPDEQYF.

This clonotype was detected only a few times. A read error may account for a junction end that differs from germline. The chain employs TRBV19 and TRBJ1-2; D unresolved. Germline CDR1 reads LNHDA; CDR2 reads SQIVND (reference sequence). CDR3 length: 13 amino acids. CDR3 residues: CASRILGGNGYTF. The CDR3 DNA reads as TGTGCCAGTAGAATCCTCGGAGGGAATGGCTACACCTTT.

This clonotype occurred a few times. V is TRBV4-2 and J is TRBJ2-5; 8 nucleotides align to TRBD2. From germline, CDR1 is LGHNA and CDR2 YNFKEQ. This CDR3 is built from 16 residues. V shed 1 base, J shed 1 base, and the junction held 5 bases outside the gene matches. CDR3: CASSQGASGPQETQYF. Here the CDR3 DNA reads TGTGCCAGCAGCCAAGGGGCTAGCGGGCCCCAAGAGACCCAGTACTTC.